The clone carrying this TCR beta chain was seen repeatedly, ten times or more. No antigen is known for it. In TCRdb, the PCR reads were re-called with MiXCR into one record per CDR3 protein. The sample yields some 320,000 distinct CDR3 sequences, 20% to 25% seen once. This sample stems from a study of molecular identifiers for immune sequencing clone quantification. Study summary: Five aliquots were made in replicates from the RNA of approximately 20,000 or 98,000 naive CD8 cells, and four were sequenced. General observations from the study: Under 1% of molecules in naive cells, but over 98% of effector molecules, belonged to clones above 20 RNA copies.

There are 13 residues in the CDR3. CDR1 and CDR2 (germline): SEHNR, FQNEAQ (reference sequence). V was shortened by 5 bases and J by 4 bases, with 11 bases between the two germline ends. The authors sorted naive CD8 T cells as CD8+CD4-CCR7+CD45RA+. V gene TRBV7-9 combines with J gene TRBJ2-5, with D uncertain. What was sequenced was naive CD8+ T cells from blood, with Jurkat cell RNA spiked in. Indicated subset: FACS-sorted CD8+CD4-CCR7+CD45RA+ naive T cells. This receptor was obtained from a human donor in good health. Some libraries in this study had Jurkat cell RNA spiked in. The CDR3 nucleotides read TGTGCCAGCAGCAATCCTTGGGGAGAGACCCAGTACTTC. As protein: CASSNPWGETQYF.